This TCR beta chain was recovered during a study of T-cell reconstitution after alpha-beta-depleted transplantation in children. The CDR3 extends over 14 amino acids. Trimming cost V 6 bases and J 4 bases, with 16 bases left between them. It was with unique molecular identifiers that the TCRbeta library was prepared. TCRdb re-called the PCR reads through MiXCR, storing one row per CDR3 protein. The sample consists of about 110,000 distinct CDR3 sequences, about a tenth of them appearing once. This clonotype was detected ten times or more. V gene TRBV12-3 or TRBV12-4 combines with J gene TRBJ2-7; TRBD1 is a possible D gene (6 bases). Sequenced material: PBMCs from the stem cell graft donor, taken from the stem cell graft. This clonotype was sampled from a human donor who donated a stem cell graft to a child with acute lymphoblastic leukemia. The CDR3 spells CASSSGRGQYEQYF. The DNA for the CDR3 is TGTGCCAGCAGCTCCGGCAGGGGTCAGTACGAGCAGTACTTC.